This is a list of T cell receptor beta chains from one sample in a study of blood T cell repertoires in COVID-19. Method: immunoSEQ multiplex PCR; TCRdb's copy keeps in-frame clones and lacks some. The sample contains 140,000 to 150,000 clones, roughly 84% of which appear only once. Specimen: peripheral blood. These receptors were obtained from a human donor in a cohort sampled during active COVID-19. The CDR3 runs from the conserved cysteine through the conserved F or W. The D gene is left open where the match is weak. Some rows mark clone size as missing; the rest say once, few, many or name a class of expanded clone.

V gene	clone size	J gene	D gene	CDR3 DNA	CDR3 protein
TRBV28	-	TRBJ2-7	-	TGTGCCAGTTCTCCCGAGGGGGTTGACGAGCAGTACTTC	CASSPEGVDEQYF
TRBV4-3	few	TRBJ1-2	-	TGCGCCAGCAGCCAAGAGCCCGGGGGGTATGGCTACACCTTC	CASSQEPGGYGYTF
TRBV19	-	TRBJ2-6	-	TGTGCCAGTATTCTCACAGGGTCTGGGGCCAACGTCCTGACTTTC	CASILTGSGANVLTF
TRBV13	-	TRBJ2-1	TRBD2	TGTGCCAGCACCATCCGGGGGGGTTACAATGAGCAGTTCTTC	CASTIRGGYNEQFF
TRBV6-2/TRBV6-3	few	TRBJ1-5	-	TGTGCCAGCAGTTACGGAGAGAGTAAGCCCCAGCATTTT	CASSYGESKPQHF
TRBV25-1	-	TRBJ2-1	-	TGTGCCAGCAGTGAACGGGGGAGTTACAATGAGCAGTTCTTC	CASSERGSYNEQFF
TRBV5-6	-	TRBJ1-2	-	TGTGCCAGCAGCTCCTACAGGGTGGGTGGCTACACCTTC	CASSSYRVGGYTF
TRBV4-3	-	TRBJ2-2	-	TGCGCCAGCAGTGGCGGCAGGGCAACTTATGCGAACACCGGGGAGCTGTTTTTT	CASSGGRATYANTGELFF
TRBV5-4	-	TRBJ2-1	TRBD2	TGTGCCAGCAGCGCGGGGGGGCGCCGGGATGAGCAGTTCTTC	CASSAGGRRDEQFF
TRBV9	-	TRBJ2-7	-	TGTGCCAGCAGCGTAGGGGAAGGGGCCTACGAGCAGTACTTC	CASSVGEGAYEQYF
TRBV7-2	-	TRBJ2-2	-	TGTGCCAGCAGCTTAACACACAAGAACACCGGGGAGCTGTTTTTT	CASSLTHKNTGELFF
TRBV5-1	-	TRBJ1-1	TRBD1	TGCGCCAGCAGCGGGGACAGGGGAAAGAGCACTGAAGCTTTCTTT	CASSGDRGKSTEAFF
TRBV28	-	TRBJ2-7	TRBD1	TGTGCCAGCAGTTCACCGGGACAGGGTAACGAGCAGTACTTC	CASSSPGQGNEQYF
TRBV6-4	-	TRBJ1-2	-	TGTGCCAGCAGTGACCGACCTCACGAGGGAGGCTACACCTTC	CASSDRPHEGGYTF
TRBV20-1	-	TRBJ1-1	-	TGCAGTGCTGGGGGGGTTTTGGCTTTCTTT	CSAGGVLAFF
TRBV5-1	-	TRBJ1-1	-	TGCGCCAGCAGCTTGGTTGTGGGGGGTTCGGCGAACACTGAAGCTTTCTTT	CASSLVVGGSANTEAFF
TRBV4-1	-	TRBJ1-2	TRBD1	TGCGCCAGCAGCCACATCCGGGGACAGGAGACTAACTATGGCTACACCTTC	CASSHIRGQETNYGYTF
TRBV6-5	-	TRBJ1-2	-	TGTGCCAGCAACATGGGACTGGGCAACTATGGCTACACCTTC	CASNMGLGNYGYTF
TRBV4-3	-	TRBJ2-2	-	TGCGCCAGCAGCCAAGAGGGGACTGTGAACACCGGGGAGCTGTTTTTT	CASSQEGTVNTGELFF
TRBV24-1	-	TRBJ1-2	TRBD1	TGTGCCACCAGTGATGGACAGGGAAGGCCGAATGGCTACACCTTC	CATSDGQGRPNGYTF
TRBV11-2	-	TRBJ1-3	-	TGTGCCAGCAGCTTGGGGGACATCGACTCTGGAAACACCATATATTTT	CASSLGDIDSGNTIYF
TRBV28	-	TRBJ1-2	TRBD1	TGTGCCAGCAACTCGCCGGGACAGGGGGCAAGTGGCTACACCTTC	CASNSPGQGASGYTF
TRBV18	-	TRBJ1-3	TRBD1	TGTGCCAGCTCATCATCCGGGACAGGGGAATACACCATATATTTT	CASSSSGTGEYTIYF
TRBV6-4	-	TRBJ2-2	-	TGTGCCAGCAGTGGGACAGATGGGACCGGGGAGCTGTTTTTT	CASSGTDGTGELFF
TRBV27	-	TRBJ1-1	-	TGTGCCAGCCAGGGATTTCTCGATGTCGGTGAAGCTTTCTTT	CASQGFLDVGEAFF
TRBV7-9	-	TRBJ2-7	-	TGTGCCAGCAGCCGCCGGGACTTTGACAAAGGGGAGCAGTACTTC	CASSRRDFDKGEQYF
TRBV11-1	-	TRBJ2-7	TRBD1	TGTGCCAGCAGCTCGGGACAGGGATTCGACGAGCAGTACTTC	CASSSGQGFDEQYF
TRBV11-2	-	TRBJ1-1	-	TGTGCCAGCAGCTTAAATAAGGGGGCTGAAGCTTTCTTT	CASSLNKGAEAFF
TRBV6-1	-	TRBJ1-4	-	TGTGCCAGCAGTGAGGGGGGGACTAATGAAAAACTGTTTTTT	CASSEGGTNEKLFF
TRBV28	-	TRBJ1-2	-	TGTGCCAGCAGTGGCCCTTATGGCTACACCTTC	CASSGPYGYTF
TRBV13	-	TRBJ2-7	-	TGTGCCAGCAGCCTTAACTACGAGCAGTACTTC	CASSLNYEQYF
TRBV4-1	-	TRBJ1-6	TRBD1	TGCGCCAGCAGCCTCGAGGGGGCGAGCTCCTATAATTCACCCCTCCACTTT	CASSLEGASSYNSPLHF
TRBV6-5	-	TRBJ1-4	TRBD1	TGTGCCAGCAGTCCGGGACAGGTCACGAAACTGTTTTTT	CASSPGQVTKLFF
TRBV7-8	-	TRBJ2-7	TRBD1	TGTGCCAGCAGTTCCCGAGGACAGGCCTACGAGCAGTACTTC	CASSSRGQAYEQYF
TRBV6-5	-	TRBJ1-1	-	TGTGCCAGCACTAATGAGCCGGGCACTGAAGCTTTCTTT	CASTNEPGTEAFF
TRBV4-1	-	TRBJ2-1	TRBD2	TGCGCCAGCAGCCAAGAAGCGGGGGGGCTATCCTACAATGAGCAGTTCTTC	CASSQEAGGLSYNEQFF